This T cell receptor (beta chain) was sequenced in a study of T cells after yellow fever vaccination. Study-level results: A large majority of primary-vaccination clones showed up again after the booster (96% CD4, around 90% CD8).

This CDR3 comprises 15 residues. V lost 0 bases and J lost 2; bases outside the gene matches: 2. Germline CDR1 MNHEY, CDR2 SMNVEV (reference sequence). At least ten counts were recorded for this clonotype. Its antigen is undetermined. TCRdb reanalysed the 5' RACE reads using MiXCR and keeps one entry per CDR3 protein. The sample holds about 260,000 distinct CDR3 sequences, approximately 5.2% seen once. The sequences come from CD4+ T cells sorted from PBMCs, collected on the day of the yellow fever booster vaccination. The chain recombines TRBV27 with TRBJ2-7; 9 bases align to TRBD2. The sequence came from a man in his late teens or twenties who received the YFV17D yellow fever vaccine. Here the CDR3 reads CASSLSLAGTYEQYF. CDR3 nucleotide sequence: TGTGCCAGCAGTTTATCCCTAGCGGGGACCTACGAGCAGTACTTC.